This TCR beta chain was documented in a study of T cells in Graves' hyperthyroidism and ophthalmopathy. The CDR3 runs to 13 residues. Germline CDR1 MNHEY, CDR2 SVGEGT. V lost 5 bases and J 3 bases, leaving 11 bases between the germline ends. TCR beta CDR3 region amplification was performed from RNA transcripts. Carried out on the TCR CDR3, a first-round RT-PCR used the HTBI primer set. TCRdb reprocessed the multiplex PCR reads via MiXCR and lists one record per CDR3 protein. The sample includes fewer than 650,000 distinct CDR3 sequences, roughly 13% of them seen just once. This sequence originates from a woman in her twenties or thirties with Graves' hyperthyroidism that later progressed to Graves' ophthalmopathy. The gene calls are TRBV6-2 or TRBV6-3 and TRBJ2-7; a weak D match, TRBD1 (5 bases). Sequenced sample: blood. CDR3: CASSQGDIYEQYF. The CDR3 region has the DNA TGTGCCAGCAGTCAGGGCGATATCTACGAGCAGTACTTC.